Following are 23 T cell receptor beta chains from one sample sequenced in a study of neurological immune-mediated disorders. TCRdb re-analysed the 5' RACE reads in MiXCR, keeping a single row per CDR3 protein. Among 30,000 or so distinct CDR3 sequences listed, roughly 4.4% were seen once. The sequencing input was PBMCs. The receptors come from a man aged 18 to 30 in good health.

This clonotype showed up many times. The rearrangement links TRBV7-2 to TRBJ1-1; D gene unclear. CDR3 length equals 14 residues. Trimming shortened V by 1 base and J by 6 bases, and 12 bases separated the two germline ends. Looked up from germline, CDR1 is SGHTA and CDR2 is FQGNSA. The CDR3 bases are TGTGCCAGCAGCTTAGTATCGACAACCCCTGAAGCTTTCTTT. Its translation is CASSLVSTTPEAFF.

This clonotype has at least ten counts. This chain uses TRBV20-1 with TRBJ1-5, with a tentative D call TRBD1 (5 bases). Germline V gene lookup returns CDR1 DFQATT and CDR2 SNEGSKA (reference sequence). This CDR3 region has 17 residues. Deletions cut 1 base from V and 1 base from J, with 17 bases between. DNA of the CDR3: TGCAGTGCTAGAGTTAAAGGGGCGGTTCGCAGCAATCAGCCCCAGCATTTT. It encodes CSARVKGAVRSNQPQHF.

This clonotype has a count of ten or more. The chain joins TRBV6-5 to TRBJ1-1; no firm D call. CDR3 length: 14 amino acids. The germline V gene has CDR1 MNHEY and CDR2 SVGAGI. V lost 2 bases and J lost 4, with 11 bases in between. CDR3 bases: TGTGCCAGCAGTTACCGGGTAGACGGCACTGAAGCTTTCTTT. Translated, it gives CASSYRVDGTEAFF.

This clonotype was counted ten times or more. The CDR3 nucleotides are TGTGCCAGCAGCGAAAGTTACGGGACAGGTGTCAATGAGCAGTTCTTC. Residues: CASSESYGTGVNEQFF. The chain uses TRBV6-5 and TRBJ2-1; 8 nucleotides align to TRBD1. The germline V gene has CDR1 MNHEY and CDR2 SVGAGI. The junction had 13 bases not matched to a gene; V was cut back by 6 bases and J by 6 bases. The CDR3 is 16 amino acids.

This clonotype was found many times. CDR3 amino acids: CASSDPSGGGNEQFF. CDR3 bases: TGCGCCAGCAGCGACCCGAGCGGGGGGGGTAATGAGCAGTTCTTC. The rearrangement links TRBV5-1 to TRBJ2-1, with 10 positions matching TRBD2. Trimming at V came to 4 bases and at J to 7 bases, leaving 8 bases not matched to a gene. The V gene's germline CDR1 is SGHRS and CDR2 YFSETQ. CDR3 length: 15 amino acids.

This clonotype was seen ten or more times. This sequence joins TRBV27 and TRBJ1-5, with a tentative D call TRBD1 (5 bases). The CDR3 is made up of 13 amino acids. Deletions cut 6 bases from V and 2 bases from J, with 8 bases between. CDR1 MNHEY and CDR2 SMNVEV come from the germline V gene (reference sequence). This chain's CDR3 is CASRARGNQPQHF. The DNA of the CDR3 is TGTGCCAGCAGGGCCAGGGGCAATCAGCCCCAGCATTTT.

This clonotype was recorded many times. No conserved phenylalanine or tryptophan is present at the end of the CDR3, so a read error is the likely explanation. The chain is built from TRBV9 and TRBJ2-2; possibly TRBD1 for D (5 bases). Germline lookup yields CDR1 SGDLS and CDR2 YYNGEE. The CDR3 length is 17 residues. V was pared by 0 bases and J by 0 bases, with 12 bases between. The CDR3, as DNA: TGTGCCAGCAGCGTAGCGGGCAGGGCCTCGAACACCGGGGAGCTGTTTTTG. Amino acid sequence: CASSVAGRASNTGELFL.

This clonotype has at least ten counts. The CDR3 loop is CSVASTNEKLFF. CDR3 coding DNA: TGCAGCGTGGCATCAACTAATGAAAAACTGTTTTTT. The chain is built from TRBV29-1 and TRBJ1-4; no definite D call. CDR3 length: 12 amino acids. Trimming cost V 6 bases and J 0 bases, with 5 bases left between them. Germline CDR1 SQVTM, CDR2 ANQGSEA.

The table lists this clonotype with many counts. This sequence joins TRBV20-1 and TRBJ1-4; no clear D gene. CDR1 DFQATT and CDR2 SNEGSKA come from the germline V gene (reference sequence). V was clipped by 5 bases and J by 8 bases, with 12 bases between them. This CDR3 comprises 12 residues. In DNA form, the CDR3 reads TGCAGTGCTTCAATTTACGTCGAAAAACTGTTTTTT. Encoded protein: CSASIYVEKLFF.

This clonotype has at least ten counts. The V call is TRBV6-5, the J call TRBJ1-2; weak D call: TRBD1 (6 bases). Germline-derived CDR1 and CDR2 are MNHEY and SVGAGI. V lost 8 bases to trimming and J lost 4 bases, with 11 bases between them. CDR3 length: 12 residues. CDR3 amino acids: CASGGPIYGYTF. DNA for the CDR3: TGTGCCAGCGGGGGGCCCATCTATGGCTACACCTTC.

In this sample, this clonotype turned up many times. The CDR3 region is CAIGQGGYGYTF. The CDR3 nucleotides read TGTGCCATCGGGCAGGGCGGCTATGGCTACACCTTC. This sequence joins TRBV10-3 and TRBJ1-2, with D perhaps matching TRBD1 (5 bases). The ends were cut back, 8 bases at V and 4 bases at J, with 11 bases in the middle. The CDR3 is 12 residues long. The germline gives CDR1 ENHRY, CDR2 SYGVKD.

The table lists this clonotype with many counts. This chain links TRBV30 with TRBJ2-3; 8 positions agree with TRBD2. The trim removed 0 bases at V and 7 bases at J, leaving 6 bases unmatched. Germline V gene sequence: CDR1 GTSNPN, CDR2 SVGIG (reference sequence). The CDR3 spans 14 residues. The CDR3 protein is CAWSVGLAPNTQYF. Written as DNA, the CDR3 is TGTGCCTGGAGTGTAGGACTAGCTCCTAATACGCAGTATTTT.

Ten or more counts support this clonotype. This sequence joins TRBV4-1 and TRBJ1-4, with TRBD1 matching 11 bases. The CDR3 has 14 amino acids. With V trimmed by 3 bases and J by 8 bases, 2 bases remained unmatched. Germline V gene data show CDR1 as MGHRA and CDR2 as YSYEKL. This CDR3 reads CASSQGQGVEKLFF. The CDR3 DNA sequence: TGCGCCAGCAGCCAGGGACAGGGGGTGGAAAAACTGTTTTTT.

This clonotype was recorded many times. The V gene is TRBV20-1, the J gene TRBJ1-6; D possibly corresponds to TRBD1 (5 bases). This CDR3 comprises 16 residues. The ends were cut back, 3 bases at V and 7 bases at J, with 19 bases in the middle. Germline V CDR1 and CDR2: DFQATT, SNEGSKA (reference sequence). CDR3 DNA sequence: TGCAGTGCTAGGGGAAACAGGCAATCCCCGAATTCACCCCTCCACTTT. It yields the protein CSARGNRQSPNSPLHF.

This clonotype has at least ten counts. DNA of the CDR3: TGCAGTGGCCATCAACAGGCTGGCTATGGCTACACCTTC. This translates into CSGHQQAGYGYTF. The chain couples TRBV20-1 to TRBJ1-2, with TRBD1 as a possible D gene (5 bases). Germline CDR1 is DFQATT and CDR2 is SNEGSKA (reference sequence). CDR3 length equals 13 residues. V was shortened by 7 bases and J by 4 bases, with 16 bases between the two germline ends.

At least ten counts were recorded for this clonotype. In DNA form, the CDR3 reads TGCAGTGCTCCGGACAGCCTAGTTACTGAAGCTTTCTTT. The encoded protein is CSAPDSLVTEAFF. This chain connects TRBV20-1 to TRBJ1-1, with D perhaps matching TRBD1 (6 bases). The germline V gene encodes CDR1 DFQATT and CDR2 SNEGSKA (reference sequence). V was cut by 5 bases and J by 5 bases, with 15 bases left in between. The CDR3 contains 13 residues.

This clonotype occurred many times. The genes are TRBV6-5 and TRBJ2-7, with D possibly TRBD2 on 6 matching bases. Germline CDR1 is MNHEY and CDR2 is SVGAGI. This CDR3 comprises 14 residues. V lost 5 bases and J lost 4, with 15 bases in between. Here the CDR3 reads CASSRQGGPYEQYF. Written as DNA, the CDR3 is TGTGCCAGCAGTCGCCAGGGAGGCCCTTACGAGCAGTACTTC.

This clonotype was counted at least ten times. The CDR3 nucleotides are TGCGCCAGCAGCCAATACTCCGGGAACTATGGCTACACCTTC. This codes for CASSQYSGNYGYTF. The chain links TRBV4-3 to TRBJ1-2; D remains ambiguous. The CDR3 runs 14 residues. With 2 bases removed from V and 2 bases from J, the gap between germline ends came to 9 bases. Germline CDR1 and CDR2: LGHNA and YSLEER.

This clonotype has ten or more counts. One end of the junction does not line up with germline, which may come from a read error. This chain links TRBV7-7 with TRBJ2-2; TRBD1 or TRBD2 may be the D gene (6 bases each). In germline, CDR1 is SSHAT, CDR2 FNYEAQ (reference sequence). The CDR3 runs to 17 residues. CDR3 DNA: TGTGCTAGCAGCTTAGCGGTGCAGGGGTCCAACACCGGGGAGCTGTTTTTT. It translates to CASSLAVQGSNTGELFF.

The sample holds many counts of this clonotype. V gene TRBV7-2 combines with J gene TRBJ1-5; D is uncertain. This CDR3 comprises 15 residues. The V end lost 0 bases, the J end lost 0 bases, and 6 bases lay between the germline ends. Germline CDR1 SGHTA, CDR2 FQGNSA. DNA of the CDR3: TGTGCCAGCAGCTTAGCGTTGAATAGCAATCAGCCCCAGCATTTT. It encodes CASSLALNSNQPQHF.

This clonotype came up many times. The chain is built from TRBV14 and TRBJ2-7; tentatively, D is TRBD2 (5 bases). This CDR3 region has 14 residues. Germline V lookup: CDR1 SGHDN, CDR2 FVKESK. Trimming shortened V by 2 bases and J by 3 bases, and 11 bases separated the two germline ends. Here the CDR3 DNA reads TGTGCCAGCAGCCAATCAGTCGGAGGCTACGAGCAGTACTTC. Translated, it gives CASSQSVGGYEQYF.

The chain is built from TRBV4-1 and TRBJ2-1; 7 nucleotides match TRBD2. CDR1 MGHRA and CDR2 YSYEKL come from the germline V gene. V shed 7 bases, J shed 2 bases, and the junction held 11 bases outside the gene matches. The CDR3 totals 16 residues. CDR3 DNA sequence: TGCGCCAGCATCCCCGGGAGGATGGCTACCTACAATGAGCAGTTCTTC. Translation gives CASIPGRMATYNEQFF.

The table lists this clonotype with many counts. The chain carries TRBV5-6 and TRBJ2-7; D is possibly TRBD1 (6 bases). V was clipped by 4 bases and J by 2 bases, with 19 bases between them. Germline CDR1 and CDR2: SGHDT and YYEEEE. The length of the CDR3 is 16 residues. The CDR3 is CASSPVGAPTAYEQYF. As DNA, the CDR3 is TGTGCCAGCAGCCCTGTGGGGGCTCCTACTGCCTACGAGCAGTACTTC.